These 4 T cell receptor beta chains originate from one sample sequenced in a study of blood T cell repertoires in COVID-19. The table came from immunoSEQ multiplex PCR; TCRdb's copy has only in-frame clones and leaves some out. The table shows about 30,000 clones, with about nine tenths occurring only once. The sample comprised peripheral blood. These receptors were taken from a human donor in a cohort sampled during active COVID-19.

The gene calls are TRBV5-1 and TRBJ2-7, with D possibly matching TRBD1 (5 bases). Germline CDR1 reads SGHRS; CDR2 reads YFSETQ. V was trimmed by 0 bases and J by 2 bases, leaving 15 bases between them. CDR3 length equals 16 residues. The CDR3 here is CASSLAAGSGPYEQYF. The CDR3, as DNA: TGCGCCAGCAGCTTGGCAGCCGGGTCAGGGCCCTACGAGCAGTACTTC.

The chain combines TRBV6-6 with TRBJ2-5; the D gene is possibly TRBD2 (5 bases). The germline V and J ends were trimmed by 0 bases and 7 bases, with 9 bases remaining between them. The CDR3 totals 13 residues. Germline CDR1 and CDR2: MNHNY and SVGAGI (reference sequence). The CDR3 loop is CASSYSTEGTQYF. The CDR3 coding sequence is TGTGCCAGCAGTTACTCGACCGAGGGGACCCAGTACTTC.

The rearrangement links TRBV4-2 to TRBJ2-1, with 8 bases aligning to TRBD2. The CDR3 runs 14 residues. CDR1 LGHNA and CDR2 YNFKEQ come from the germline V gene. V shed 1 base, J shed 9 bases, and the junction held 5 bases outside the gene matches. CDR3 residues: CASSQASGGREQFF. The DNA of the CDR3 is TGTGCCAGCAGCCAAGCAAGCGGGGGACGTGAGCAGTTCTTC.

This chain uses TRBV28 with TRBJ1-5, with D possibly being TRBD1 (6 bases). Germline CDR1 reads MDHEN; CDR2 reads SYDVKM. The CDR3 loop spans 15 amino acids. The V gene lost 4 bases and the J gene lost 5 bases, with 15 bases spanning the gap. CDR3 in amino acids: CASSSPGQIHQPQHF. The CDR3 region has the DNA TGTGCCAGCAGTTCTCCGGGACAAATACATCAGCCCCAGCATTTT.